This T cell receptor beta chain came from a study of T cell repertoires in cytomegalovirus infection. Turning to the study itself: Indicated by public TCR beta signatures were CMV infection and matching HLA type. Study results and limitations: Dominating the ex vivo response were TCR beta clonotypes that were CMV-specific and HLA-C-restricted. Totalled public TCR beta family frequency picked out people who carried CMV plus the relevant HLA.

This clonotype was counted many times. Its cognate antigen is unknown. Using its own MiXCR run on the reads, TCRdb lists one record per CDR3 protein. The sample includes some 800,000 distinct CDR3 sequences, 25% to 30% of them seen just once. This CDR3 has 16 amino acids. CDR1 is SEHNR, CDR2 FQNEAQ, per germline (reference sequence). Trimming took 1 base from V and 2 from J; bases not matched to a gene: 1. V and J are TRBV7-9 and TRBJ2-1; TRBD2 matches 11 bases. This TCR was recovered from a human donor in good health (CMV status not recorded). Some clones in this sample may be carry-over from other donors' samples. The input for sequencing was cultured CD8+ T cells from PBMCs, taken from culture after CMV antigen stimulation. CDR3 in DNA: TGTGCCAGCAGCTTAGAGGGACTAGCGGCCTACAATGAGCAGTTCTTC. Encoded protein: CASSLEGLAAYNEQFF. Full variable domain (remainder filled in from reference TRBV7-9 and TRBJ2-1): DTGVSQNPRHKITKRGQNVTFRCDPISEHNRLYWYRQTLGQGPEFLTYFQNEAQLEKSRLLSDRFSAERPKGSFSTLEIQRTEQGDSAMYLCASSLEGLAAYNEQFFGPGTRLTVL.